Following are 12 T cell receptor beta chains from one sample sequenced in a study of blood T cell repertoires in COVID-19. Clones were read by immunoSEQ multiplex PCR, and TCRdb kept only the in-frame ones, dropping some. The profile shows under 100,000 clones, 75% to 95% of them singletons. Sequenced sample: peripheral blood. The receptors stem from a man aged 45 to 65 with acute or convalescent COVID-19.

The gene calls are TRBV2 and TRBJ1-1; perhaps TRBD1 as D (5 bases). V lost 7 bases and J lost 1, with 7 bases in between. Germline loops: CDR1 SNHLY, CDR2 FYNNEI. This CDR3 region has 12 residues. The CDR3 DNA reads TGTGCCAGCAATACAGGGAACACTGAAGCTTTCTTT. Its translation: CASNTGNTEAFF.

CDR3 nucleotide sequence: TGTGCCAGGACGGACTCCAGGAATTCACCCCTCCACTTT. Protein sequence: CARTDSRNSPLHF. The chain carries TRBV30 and TRBJ1-6, with D unclear. Germline lookup yields CDR1 GTSNPN and CDR2 SVGIG (reference sequence). This CDR3 spans 13 amino acids. Trimming left V 8 bases short and J 7 bases short, with 15 bases between.

The chain links TRBV9 to TRBJ2-3; D call uncertain. V lost 0 bases, J lost 6 bases, and 14 bases lay in between. Germline V gene lookup returns CDR1 SGDLS and CDR2 YYNGEE. The CDR3 is made up of 15 amino acids. The CDR3 spells CASSVEDQPRDTQYF. The DNA for the CDR3 is TGTGCCAGCAGCGTAGAAGACCAACCCAGGGATACGCAGTATTTT.

This chain uses TRBV4-3 with TRBJ2-5; perhaps TRBD1 as D (6 bases). CDR3 length: 15 residues. V lost 0 bases, J lost 1 base, and 9 bases lay in between. In germline, CDR1 is LGHNA, CDR2 YSLEER. CDR3 residues: CASSQEGGVQETQYF. The CDR3 nucleotides read TGCGCCAGCAGCCAAGAAGGGGGAGTCCAAGAGACCCAGTACTTC.

The rearrangement uses TRBV29-1 and TRBJ2-7; 8 bases match TRBD1. This CDR3 has 14 amino acids. The J segment lost 0 bases and the V segment lost 4 bases, leaving 5 bases of the junction unmatched. Germline CDR1 reads SQVTM; CDR2 reads ANQGSEA. This CDR3 is CSVVGQGASYEQYF. The CDR3 region has the DNA TGCAGCGTTGTCGGGCAGGGGGCCTCCTACGAGCAGTACTTC.

CDR3 nucleotides: TGTGCCAGCAGCCCAAACATGCGGGCTCGGGGTGAAAAACTGTTTTTT. Its translation: CASSPNMRARGEKLFF. The chain joins TRBV7-8 to TRBJ1-4; D uncertain. The V end lost 5 bases, the J end lost 7 bases, and 20 bases lay between the germline ends. In germline, CDR1 is SGHVS, CDR2 FQNEAQ. This CDR3 has 16 amino acids.

The V and J genes are TRBV7-2 and TRBJ2-2; 14 bases are a match to TRBD2. Germline V gene lookup returns CDR1 SGHTA and CDR2 FQGNSA. The trim removed 5 bases at V and 5 bases at J, leaving 1 base unmatched. There are 15 residues in the CDR3. The CDR3 spells CASSGTSGSTGELFF. The DNA for the CDR3 is TGTGCCAGCAGCGGGACTAGCGGGAGTACCGGGGAGCTGTTTTTT. The entire variable domain, with the rest obtained from reference TRBV7-2 and TRBJ2-2, is as follows: GAGVSQSPSNKVTEKGKDVELRCDPISGHTALYWYRQSLGQGLEFLIYFQGNSAPDKSGLPSDRFSAERTGGSVSTLTIQRTQQEDSAVYLCASSGTSGSTGELFFGEGSRLTVL.

This chain uses TRBV10-3 with TRBJ1-2; 9 nucleotides line up with TRBD1. The CDR3 spans 18 residues. V trimming: 6 bases; J trimming: 2 bases; junction bases outside the gene matches: 16. Germline V lookup: CDR1 ENHRY, CDR2 SYGVKD. CDR3 amino acids: CAIRPGTGQPAPNYGYTF. The CDR3 bases are TGTGCCATCAGGCCCGGGACAGGGCAGCCCGCCCCCAACTATGGCTACACCTTC.

In this sample, this clone turned up once. The chain has TRBV19 and TRBJ2-7; the D gene is possibly TRBD2 (6 bases). The CDR3 consists of 13 residues. V lost 0 bases to trimming and J lost 7 bases, with 10 bases between them. Germline V gene sequence: CDR1 LNHDA, CDR2 SQIVND (reference sequence). CDR3 coding DNA: TGTGCCAGTAGTATAGACCCCCGGGGGGAGCAGTACTTC. Translated: CASSIDPRGEQYF.

The genes are TRBV3-1 (or the pseudogene TRBV3-2) and TRBJ2-3; 8 positions match TRBD1. The J segment lost 2 bases and the V segment lost 4 bases, leaving 5 bases of the junction unmatched. The CDR3 has 15 amino acids. CDR1 and CDR2 from the germline V gene are LGHDT and YNNKEL (reference sequence). This CDR3 is CASSPGQGYTDTQYF. The CDR3 DNA follows: TGTGCCAGCAGCCCAGGACAGGGATACACAGATACGCAGTATTTT.

In this sample, this clone turned up once. This chain connects TRBV12-5 to TRBJ2-5; 11 positions match TRBD2. The CDR3 totals 17 residues. The trim removed 5 bases at V and 3 bases at J, leaving 11 bases unmatched. CDR1 is LGHNT and CDR2 is FRNRAP in the germline V gene. CDR3 sequence (DNA): TGTGCTAGTGGTCCGGGAATGGGACTAGCGGCAAAAGAGACCCAGTACTTC. This sequence encodes CASGPGMGLAAKETQYF.

The chain links TRBV6-5 to TRBJ1-2, with D perhaps matching TRBD1 (5 bases). Germline-derived CDR1 and CDR2 are MNHEY and SVGAGI. The CDR3 length is 13 residues. Trimming pared 2 bases from V and 4 bases from J, leaving 8 bases between. DNA of the CDR3: TGTGCCAGCAGTTACACAACAGGCTATGGCTACACCTTC. Translation gives CASSYTTGYGYTF.